The source of this T cell receptor (beta chain) is a study of CD8 T cells in Susac syndrome. General study results and limits: The study recognized that the number of individuals in its TCR sequencing and HLA analysis was relatively small.

Sequencing of TCR beta drew on CD8+ and CD4+ T cells from blood. TEMRA cells were FACS-enriched, unlike CD8+ and CD4+ T cells, which were negatively isolated. CDR3 size: 13 residues. Per the germline V gene, CDR1 is KGHSH and CDR2 is LQKENI. V was trimmed by 6 bases and J by 5 bases, leaving 11 bases between them. Comment on this clonotype: Its antigen is not known.

Reverse transcription of roughly 0.5 to 1 ug RNA was carried out with random hexamers. The authors amplified TCR beta CDR3 across 54 Vbeta and 13 Jbeta using immunoSEQ multiplex PCR. In TCRdb, the immunoSEQ multiplex PCR reads were re-called with MiXCR into one record per CDR3 protein. Among some 150,000 distinct CDR3 sequences, roughly 95% were seen once, and the ten largest hold 0.075% to 0.09%. The sequenced sample was CD4+ T cells from PBMCs. The J gene is TRBJ1-5, the V gene TRBV18; D call uncertain. The TCR originated in a human donor in good health. In DNA, the CDR3 is TGTGCCAGCTCGGTCGGTAATTATCAGCCCCAGCATTTT. Its translation: CASSVGNYQPQHF. The complete variable domain, with remaining parts taken from reference TRBV18 and TRBJ1-5, reads NAGVMQNPRHLVRRRGQEARLRCSPMKGHSHVYWYRQLPEEGLKFMVYLQKENIIDESGMPKERFSAEFPKEGPSILRIQQVVRGDSAAYFCASSVGNYQPQHFGDGTRLSIL.